A selection of T cell receptor beta chains follows, all from one sample in a study of control samples from healthy donors and cancer patients. TCRdb's table, derived via immunoSEQ multiplex PCR, lists solely in-frame clones and lacks some. The sample contains about 160,000 clones, about 90% of which appear only once. The sample was blood. The receptors derive from a man aged 30-40 years in good health. The CDR3 runs from the conserved cysteine through the conserved F or W. D genes are given only for firm matches. Rows give clone size only sometimes, using once, few, many, or a class for an expanded clone.

v_gene: TRBV5-1; d_gene: .; j_gene: TRBJ2-3; abundance: .; CDR3nt: TGCGCCAGCAGCTTGCGCCAGCTGGGCAGCACAGATACGCAGTATTTT; CDR3aa: CASSLRQLGSTDTQYF
v_gene: TRBV4-2; d_gene: TRBD1; j_gene: TRBJ2-5; abundance: .; CDR3nt: TGTGCCAGCAGCCAACATCAGGGACAGCCCCAAGAGACCCAGTACTTC; CDR3aa: CASSQHQGQPQETQYF
v_gene: TRBV2; d_gene: .; j_gene: TRBJ1-2; abundance: .; CDR3nt: TGTGCCAGCAGCCTCCGTGGGGGTCCCGGCTACACCTTC; CDR3aa: CASSLRGGPGYTF
v_gene: TRBV4-1; d_gene: TRBD1; j_gene: TRBJ2-2; abundance: few; CDR3nt: TGCGCCAGCAGCCAAGCCGGGACAGGGGACACCGGGGAGCTGTTTTTT; CDR3aa: CASSQAGTGDTGELFF
v_gene: TRBV5-4; d_gene: .; j_gene: TRBJ2-7; abundance: .; CDR3nt: TGTGCCAGCAGCCCTGGGACCAAGGAGCAGTACTTC; CDR3aa: CASSPGTKEQYF
v_gene: TRBV6-4; d_gene: TRBD1; j_gene: TRBJ1-1; abundance: .; CDR3nt: TGTGCCAGCAGCGTGGACAGGGGAACTGAAGCTTTCTTT; CDR3aa: CASSVDRGTEAFF
v_gene: TRBV9; d_gene: TRBD1; j_gene: TRBJ1-2; abundance: once; CDR3nt: TGTGCCAGCAGCACCACGGGACAGCCCCCCTATGGCTACACCTTC; CDR3aa: CASSTTGQPPYGYTF
v_gene: TRBV6-1; d_gene: .; j_gene: TRBJ2-2; abundance: .; CDR3nt: TGTGCCAGCAGTGAAGGGCAGGGCTTCGGGGAGCTGTTTTTT; CDR3aa: CASSEGQGFGELFF
v_gene: TRBV19; d_gene: TRBD2; j_gene: TRBJ2-7; abundance: once; CDR3nt: TGTGCCAGTAGTATAACTAGCGGGAGTTTGAACGAGCAGTACTTC; CDR3aa: CASSITSGSLNEQYF
v_gene: TRBV11-2; d_gene: TRBD2; j_gene: TRBJ2-3; abundance: .; CDR3nt: TGTGCCAGCAGCTCCCGGACTAGCGGGAAGACAGATACGCAGTATTTT; CDR3aa: CASSSRTSGKTDTQYF
v_gene: TRBV12-3/TRBV12-4; d_gene: .; j_gene: TRBJ2-2; abundance: .; CDR3nt: TGTGCCAGCAATTGGGGAGACACCGGGGAGCTGTTTTTT; CDR3aa: CASNWGDTGELFF
v_gene: TRBV10-3; d_gene: TRBD1; j_gene: TRBJ1-4; abundance: .; CDR3nt: TGTGCCATCAGCGAAAGGGGGCCTGGGGAAAAACTGTTTTTT; CDR3aa: CAISERGPGEKLFF
v_gene: TRBV3-1/TRBV3-2; d_gene: .; j_gene: TRBJ1-6; abundance: .; CDR3nt: TGTGCCAGCAGCCAGGGGGCCATTCATATGGGGTCACCCCTCCACTTT; CDR3aa: CASSQGAIHMGSPLHF
v_gene: TRBV29-1; d_gene: TRBD1; j_gene: TRBJ1-1; abundance: .; CDR3nt: TGCAGCGCTCTCCGGGACAGGGGGCGCGGTACTGAAGCTTTCTTT; CDR3aa: CSALRDRGRGTEAFF
v_gene: TRBV28; d_gene: TRBD1; j_gene: TRBJ2-1; abundance: .; CDR3nt: TGTGCCAGCAGTGTTCCTCGTGGCGGACAGGTTTCCTACAATGAGCAGTTCTTC; CDR3aa: CASSVPRGGQVSYNEQFF
v_gene: TRBV13; d_gene: TRBD1; j_gene: TRBJ1-2; abundance: .; CDR3nt: TGTGCCAGCAGCCTCAGGACAGGACCCCTCTATGGCTACACCTTC; CDR3aa: CASSLRTGPLYGYTF
v_gene: TRBV30; d_gene: TRBD1; j_gene: TRBJ1-2; abundance: .; CDR3nt: TGTGCCTGGATGGGACAGACCGAATCTAACTATGGCTACACCTTC; CDR3aa: CAWMGQTESNYGYTF
v_gene: TRBV19; d_gene: TRBD1; j_gene: TRBJ1-1; abundance: .; CDR3nt: TGTGCCAGTAGAAACGACCGACAGGGGTTTTGGACTGAAGCTTTCTTT; CDR3aa: CASRNDRQGFWTEAFF
v_gene: TRBV4-1; d_gene: .; j_gene: TRBJ1-6; abundance: .; CDR3nt: TGCGCCAGCAGCCAAGAAAGGGACGCCTCCTATAATTCACCCCTCCACTTT; CDR3aa: CASSQERDASYNSPLHF
v_gene: TRBV15; d_gene: .; j_gene: TRBJ1-2; abundance: .; CDR3nt: TGTGCCACCAGCCCAGGGGACGTGGTAGGCTACACCTTC; CDR3aa: CATSPGDVVGYTF
v_gene: TRBV19; d_gene: .; j_gene: TRBJ2-2; abundance: .; CDR3nt: TGTGCCAGTAGGGATCCGAACACCGGGGAGCTGTTTTTT; CDR3aa: CASRDPNTGELFF
v_gene: TRBV25-1; d_gene: .; j_gene: TRBJ1-4; abundance: .; CDR3nt: TGTGCCAGCAGTGAATGGGAGGAAATGGCTGTGCGTGAAAAACTGTTTTTT; CDR3aa: CASSEWEEMAVREKLFF
v_gene: TRBV19; d_gene: .; j_gene: TRBJ1-5; abundance: .; CDR3nt: TGTGCCACTGATCAGGGCAATCAGCCCCAGCATTTT; CDR3aa: CATDQGNQPQHF
v_gene: TRBV7-8; d_gene: .; j_gene: TRBJ1-6; abundance: .; CDR3nt: TGTGCCAGCAGCTCCCCCGGAATCCAAACGAATTCACCCCTCCACTTT; CDR3aa: CASSSPGIQTNSPLHF
v_gene: TRBV30; d_gene: .; j_gene: TRBJ1-6; abundance: once; CDR3nt: TGTGCCTGCAACCGCCAAGGGAGTAATTCACCCCTCCACTTT; CDR3aa: CACNRQGSNSPLHF
v_gene: TRBV18; d_gene: .; j_gene: TRBJ1-4; abundance: few; CDR3nt: TGTGCCAGCTCACTCACTACAGGGATGGGCAGGACTAATGAAAAACTGTTTTTT; CDR3aa: CASSLTTGMGRTNEKLFF
v_gene: TRBV13; d_gene: TRBD2; j_gene: TRBJ2-1; abundance: once; CDR3nt: TGTGCCAGCAGCTGGGAGAGCGGGAGGGCGAATGAGCAGTTCTTC; CDR3aa: CASSWESGRANEQFF
v_gene: TRBV27; d_gene: TRBD1; j_gene: TRBJ2-3; abundance: .; CDR3nt: TGTGCCAGCTCGGGACAGCCGGTTTATACGCAGTATTTT; CDR3aa: CASSGQPVYTQYF
v_gene: TRBV28; d_gene: .; j_gene: TRBJ1-1; abundance: .; CDR3nt: TGTGCCAGCAGTTTAGCCCTGACAAGGAACACTGAAGCTTTCTTT; CDR3aa: CASSLALTRNTEAFF
v_gene: TRBV4-1; d_gene: .; j_gene: TRBJ2-5; abundance: .; CDR3nt: TGCGCCAGCAGCCGATTAAGGTCGGAGACCCAGTACTTC; CDR3aa: CASSRLRSETQYF
v_gene: TRBV10-3; d_gene: .; j_gene: TRBJ1-2; abundance: once; CDR3nt: TGTGCCATCAGTGAGGGGGGCGACTATGGCTACACCTTC; CDR3aa: CAISEGGDYGYTF
v_gene: TRBV28; d_gene: TRBD1; j_gene: TRBJ1-2; abundance: .; CDR3nt: TGTGCCAGCCTGCTCGGGACAGGGGGCGCGTATGGCTACACCTTC; CDR3aa: CASLLGTGGAYGYTF
v_gene: TRBV6-2/TRBV6-3; d_gene: .; j_gene: TRBJ2-5; abundance: .; CDR3nt: TGTGCCAGCAGCCAGGGGCGGACCCAAGAGACCCAGTACTTC; CDR3aa: CASSQGRTQETQYF
v_gene: TRBV6-5; d_gene: .; j_gene: TRBJ1-6; abundance: once; CDR3nt: TGTGCCACTGTTAATGGACGGAATTCACCCCTCCACTTT; CDR3aa: CATVNGRNSPLHF
v_gene: TRBV3-1/TRBV3-2; d_gene: .; j_gene: TRBJ2-2; abundance: .; CDR3nt: TGTGCCAGCACGAGGGGCCCGAACACCGGGGAGCTGTTTTTT; CDR3aa: CASTRGPNTGELFF
v_gene: TRBV4-1; d_gene: .; j_gene: TRBJ1-1; abundance: .; CDR3nt: TGCGCCAGCAGCCAAGGGGGATCCAGGGGGAACACTGAAGCTTTCTTT; CDR3aa: CASSQGGSRGNTEAFF
v_gene: TRBV27; d_gene: .; j_gene: TRBJ1-6; abundance: .; CDR3nt: TGTGCCAGCAGTTCGGGGATTTCACCCCTCCACTTT; CDR3aa: CASSSGISPLHF
v_gene: TRBV4-2; d_gene: .; j_gene: TRBJ2-7; abundance: many; CDR3nt: TGTGCCAGCAGCCAAGATTGGGGCAGGGAATACGAGCAGTACTTC; CDR3aa: CASSQDWGREYEQYF
v_gene: TRBV27; d_gene: .; j_gene: TRBJ1-4; abundance: once; CDR3nt: TGTGCCAGCAGTTTACTCTTCCCAGGTGAAAAACTGTTTTTT; CDR3aa: CASSLLFPGEKLFF
v_gene: TRBV2; d_gene: .; j_gene: TRBJ1-5; abundance: .; CDR3nt: TGTGCCAGCAGACAGGACGTCAATCAGCCCCAGCATTTT; CDR3aa: CASRQDVNQPQHF
v_gene: TRBV20-1; d_gene: .; j_gene: TRBJ2-7; abundance: .; CDR3nt: TGCAGTACGGGTCGGAACTACGAGCAGTACTTC; CDR3aa: CSTGRNYEQYF
v_gene: TRBV4-2; d_gene: .; j_gene: TRBJ2-7; abundance: once; CDR3nt: TGTGCCAGCAGCCAAGATACCCGAGGGGGCGAGCAGTACTTC; CDR3aa: CASSQDTRGGEQYF
v_gene: TRBV2; d_gene: .; j_gene: TRBJ1-1; abundance: .; CDR3nt: TGTGCCAGCAGTACCCGCACTAACACTGAAGCTTTCTTT; CDR3aa: CASSTRTNTEAFF
v_gene: TRBV27; d_gene: .; j_gene: TRBJ2-6; abundance: few; CDR3nt: TGTGCCAGCAGTTTAAAGGCCACTAGCTCTGGGGCCAACGTCCTGACTTTC; CDR3aa: CASSLKATSSGANVLTF
v_gene: TRBV9; d_gene: .; j_gene: TRBJ1-4; abundance: .; CDR3nt: TGTGCCAGCAGCGTAGATATGGGCCAGAATGAAAAACTGTTTTTT; CDR3aa: CASSVDMGQNEKLFF
v_gene: TRBV21-1; d_gene: .; j_gene: TRBJ1-6; abundance: .; CDR3nt: TGTGCCAGCAGGATGTGGAGGAATTCACCCCTCCACTTT; CDR3aa: CASRMWRNSPLHF
v_gene: TRBV28; d_gene: .; j_gene: TRBJ1-2; abundance: .; CDR3nt: TGTGCCAGCAGTTTGGGCCGGGGGGTGGGCTATGGCTACACCTTC; CDR3aa: CASSLGRGVGYGYTF
v_gene: TRBV7-9; d_gene: TRBD1; j_gene: TRBJ1-1; abundance: .; CDR3nt: TGTGCCAGCAGCTTAGAGGGGGCGAACACTGAAGCTTTCTTT; CDR3aa: CASSLEGANTEAFF
v_gene: TRBV11-3; d_gene: .; j_gene: TRBJ2-1; abundance: .; CDR3nt: TGTGCCAGCAGCTTAGGTAATAGTGAGCAGTTCTTC; CDR3aa: CASSLGNSEQFF
v_gene: TRBV4-1; d_gene: .; j_gene: TRBJ2-2; abundance: .; CDR3nt: TGCGCCAGCAGCCAATCACAGGGATTCACCGGGGAGCTGTTTTTT; CDR3aa: CASSQSQGFTGELFF
v_gene: TRBV3-1/TRBV3-2; d_gene: .; j_gene: TRBJ2-2; abundance: .; CDR3nt: TGTGCCAGCAGCCAAGTCAGGGAGCTGTTTTTT; CDR3aa: CASSQVRELFF
v_gene: TRBV6-6; d_gene: .; j_gene: TRBJ1-5; abundance: .; CDR3nt: TGTGCCAGCAGTTACGACTCCCTGGGCGTTCAGCCCCAGCATTTT; CDR3aa: CASSYDSLGVQPQHF
v_gene: TRBV4-2; d_gene: .; j_gene: TRBJ2-7; abundance: .; CDR3nt: TGTGCCAGCAGCCCACTACGTGGGGCCGCCAACGTGGGGGGTACAGGCGAGCAGTACTTC; CDR3aa: CASSPLRGAANVGGTGEQYF
v_gene: TRBV6-4; d_gene: TRBD2; j_gene: TRBJ2-3; abundance: .; CDR3nt: TGTGCCAGCAGTGACGAGACTAGCGGGGCAGATACGCAGTATTTT; CDR3aa: CASSDETSGADTQYF
v_gene: TRBV5-1; d_gene: .; j_gene: TRBJ1-6; abundance: .; CDR3nt: TGCGCCAGCAGCTTGGAAGGGAACTATAATTCACCCCTCCACTTT; CDR3aa: CASSLEGNYNSPLHF
v_gene: TRBV28; d_gene: .; j_gene: TRBJ2-7; abundance: .; CDR3nt: TGTGCCAGCAGTCCGGGACAAACCTACGAGCAGTACTTC; CDR3aa: CASSPGQTYEQYF
v_gene: TRBV28; d_gene: .; j_gene: TRBJ2-7; abundance: once; CDR3nt: TGTGCCAGCAGCCCTACTAAACCCGGGGGTTTCTACGAGCAGTACTTC; CDR3aa: CASSPTKPGGFYEQYF
v_gene: TRBV15; d_gene: .; j_gene: TRBJ1-1; abundance: few; CDR3nt: TGTGCCACGGCTCGGGGCAGGCGAGGGGCCATGAACACTGAAGCTTTCTTT; CDR3aa: CATARGRRGAMNTEAFF